The 10 T cell receptor beta chains below were found in one sample sequenced in a study of beta chain features in type 1 diabetes. Study-wide findings and caveats: Moderate yet significant TCRB CDR3 shortening was seen in Type 1 diabetes patients in all four CD4+ subsets.

No antigen has been assigned to these receptors. The sequenced template was cDNA made from the entire isolated RNA. The table came from immunoSEQ multiplex PCR; TCRdb's copy has only in-frame clones and leaves some out. The sample consists of 550,000 to 850,000 clones, around an eighth of them appearing once. Sequences were obtained from naive CD4+ T cells from blood. The receptors come from a man younger than 35 with type 1 diabetes.

This clone was recorded a few times. The gene calls are TRBV28 and TRBJ1-5; 7 nucleotides match TRBD1. V dropped 4 bases and J dropped 7; count of bases not matched to a gene: 4. The germline V gene has CDR1 MDHEN and CDR2 SYDVKM. The CDR3 spans 13 residues. CDR3 in amino acids: CASSSTGDQPQHF. CDR3 sequence (DNA): TGTGCCAGCAGTTCCACAGGGGACCAGCCCCAGCATTTT.

This chain links TRBV6-5 with TRBJ1-4; D unresolved. CDR1 MNHEY and CDR2 SVGAGI come from the germline V gene. The CDR3 runs 15 residues. V was trimmed by 0 bases and J by 0 bases, leaving 5 bases between them. The CDR3 DNA sequence: TGTGCCAGCAGTTACTCCGTCGCAACTAATGAAAAACTGTTTTTT. Protein sequence: CASSYSVATNEKLFF.

This clone was seen only a few times. The chain links TRBV4-1 to TRBJ2-1; 12 bases are a match to TRBD1. The length of the CDR3 is 15 residues. The V and J ends lost 3 bases and 10 bases, in that order; junction bases with no gene match: 7. Looked up from germline, CDR1 is MGHRA and CDR2 is YSYEKL. DNA of the CDR3: TGCGCCAGCAGCCAGGGACAGGGGGCAAAAAAGGAGCAGTTCTTC. Protein product: CASSQGQGAKKEQFF.

The gene calls are TRBV19 and TRBJ1-1; 8 bases fit TRBD1. After removal of 5 bases from V and 6 bases from J, the junction contained 11 bases not matched to a gene. Germline lookup yields CDR1 LNHDA and CDR2 SQIVND (reference sequence). The CDR3 is 15 amino acids. CDR3 amino acids: CASSPLGQEGPEAFF. CDR3 nucleotide sequence: TGTGCCAGTAGTCCGCTGGGACAGGAGGGGCCTGAAGCTTTCTTT.

There are a few counts of this clone. This chain connects TRBV14 to TRBJ1-5, with no clear D. Germline values: CDR1 SGHDN, CDR2 FVKESK. Trimming removed 2 bases from V and 7 bases from J, with 6 bases in between. The CDR3 totals 12 residues. In DNA, the CDR3 is TGTGCCAGCAGCCAAAGTGACCAGCCCCAGCATTTT. Protein: CASSQSDQPQHF.

This clone was seen a few times. The gene calls are TRBV5-4 and TRBJ1-1; D unresolved. The germline gives CDR1 SGHNT, CDR2 YYREEE (reference sequence). V dropped 0 bases and J dropped 8 bases, with 14 bases sitting between them. This CDR3 has 14 amino acids. In nucleotides, the CDR3 is TGTGCCAGCAGCTTGGAGCGCCCCCCACTCGAAGCTTTCTTT. It yields the protein CASSLERPPLEAFF.

This clone was detected a few times. J is TRBJ1-1 and V is TRBV19; 8 positions match TRBD1. V was pared by 5 bases and J by 4 bases, with 6 bases of the junction left unmatched. The CDR3 runs 14 residues. From germline, CDR1 is LNHDA and CDR2 SQIVND (reference sequence). CDR3 nucleotides: TGTGCCAGTAGTTCCAGGGGGCACGGCACTGAAGCTTTCTTT. It encodes CASSSRGHGTEAFF.

The rearrangement joins TRBV30 to TRBJ1-3; TRBD1 aligns across 12 bases. The CDR3 length is 17 residues. The V gene's germline CDR1 is GTSNPN and CDR2 SVGIG (reference sequence). J was trimmed by 0 bases and V by 1 base; bases with no gene match: 4. The CDR3 region has the DNA TGTGCCTGGAGTGCGGGACAGGGGGCGTCCTCTGGAAACACCATATATTTT. Residues: CAWSAGQGASSGNTIYF.

This clone turned up a few times. This chain connects TRBV7-9 to TRBJ1-2, with a possible D match to TRBD1 (6 bases). The CDR3 spans 13 residues. Deletions cut 5 bases from V and 3 bases from J, with 10 bases between. Germline V lookup: CDR1 SEHNR, CDR2 FQNEAQ (reference sequence). The chain's CDR3 is CASSQDSHYGYTF. In DNA, the CDR3 is TGTGCCAGCAGCCAGGACAGCCACTATGGCTACACCTTC.

In this sample, this clone turned up a few times. The rearrangement links TRBV20-1 to TRBJ1-6; D unclear. CDR3 length: 11 residues. The germline V gene encodes CDR1 DFQATT and CDR2 SNEGSKA (reference sequence). Trimming shortened V by 3 bases and J by 16 bases, and 13 bases separated the two germline ends. CDR3 protein: CSASDPPFLHF. CDR3 sequence (DNA): TGCAGTGCTAGCGATCCACCCTTTCTCCACTTT.